The present entry profiles one TCR beta chain with its context. Its antigen is undetermined. TCRdb's copy holds only in-frame clones and misses some; the assay was immunoSEQ multiplex PCR. In the table there are fewer than 250,000 clones, approximately 87% of which are singletons. The CDR3 totals 18 residues. V was clipped by 4 bases and J by 2 bases; unmatched bases: 10. Germline loops: CDR1 SGHVT, CDR2 SQSDAQ. The sample is drawn from a study of cytomegalovirus exposure and HLA in healthy donors. General study points: Testing in vitro showed three CMV-associated chains specific for CMV antigens.

This TCR came from a woman between 18 and 30 years old in good health and CMV-seronegative. The chain combines TRBV7-4 with TRBJ2-7; 14 bases map to TRBD2. Material for sequencing was PBMCs. CDR3 sequence (DNA): TGTGCCAGCAGCTCTAATAAGACTAGCGGGAGGGCACCCTACGAGCAGTACTTC. This codes for CASSSNKTSGRAPYEQYF.